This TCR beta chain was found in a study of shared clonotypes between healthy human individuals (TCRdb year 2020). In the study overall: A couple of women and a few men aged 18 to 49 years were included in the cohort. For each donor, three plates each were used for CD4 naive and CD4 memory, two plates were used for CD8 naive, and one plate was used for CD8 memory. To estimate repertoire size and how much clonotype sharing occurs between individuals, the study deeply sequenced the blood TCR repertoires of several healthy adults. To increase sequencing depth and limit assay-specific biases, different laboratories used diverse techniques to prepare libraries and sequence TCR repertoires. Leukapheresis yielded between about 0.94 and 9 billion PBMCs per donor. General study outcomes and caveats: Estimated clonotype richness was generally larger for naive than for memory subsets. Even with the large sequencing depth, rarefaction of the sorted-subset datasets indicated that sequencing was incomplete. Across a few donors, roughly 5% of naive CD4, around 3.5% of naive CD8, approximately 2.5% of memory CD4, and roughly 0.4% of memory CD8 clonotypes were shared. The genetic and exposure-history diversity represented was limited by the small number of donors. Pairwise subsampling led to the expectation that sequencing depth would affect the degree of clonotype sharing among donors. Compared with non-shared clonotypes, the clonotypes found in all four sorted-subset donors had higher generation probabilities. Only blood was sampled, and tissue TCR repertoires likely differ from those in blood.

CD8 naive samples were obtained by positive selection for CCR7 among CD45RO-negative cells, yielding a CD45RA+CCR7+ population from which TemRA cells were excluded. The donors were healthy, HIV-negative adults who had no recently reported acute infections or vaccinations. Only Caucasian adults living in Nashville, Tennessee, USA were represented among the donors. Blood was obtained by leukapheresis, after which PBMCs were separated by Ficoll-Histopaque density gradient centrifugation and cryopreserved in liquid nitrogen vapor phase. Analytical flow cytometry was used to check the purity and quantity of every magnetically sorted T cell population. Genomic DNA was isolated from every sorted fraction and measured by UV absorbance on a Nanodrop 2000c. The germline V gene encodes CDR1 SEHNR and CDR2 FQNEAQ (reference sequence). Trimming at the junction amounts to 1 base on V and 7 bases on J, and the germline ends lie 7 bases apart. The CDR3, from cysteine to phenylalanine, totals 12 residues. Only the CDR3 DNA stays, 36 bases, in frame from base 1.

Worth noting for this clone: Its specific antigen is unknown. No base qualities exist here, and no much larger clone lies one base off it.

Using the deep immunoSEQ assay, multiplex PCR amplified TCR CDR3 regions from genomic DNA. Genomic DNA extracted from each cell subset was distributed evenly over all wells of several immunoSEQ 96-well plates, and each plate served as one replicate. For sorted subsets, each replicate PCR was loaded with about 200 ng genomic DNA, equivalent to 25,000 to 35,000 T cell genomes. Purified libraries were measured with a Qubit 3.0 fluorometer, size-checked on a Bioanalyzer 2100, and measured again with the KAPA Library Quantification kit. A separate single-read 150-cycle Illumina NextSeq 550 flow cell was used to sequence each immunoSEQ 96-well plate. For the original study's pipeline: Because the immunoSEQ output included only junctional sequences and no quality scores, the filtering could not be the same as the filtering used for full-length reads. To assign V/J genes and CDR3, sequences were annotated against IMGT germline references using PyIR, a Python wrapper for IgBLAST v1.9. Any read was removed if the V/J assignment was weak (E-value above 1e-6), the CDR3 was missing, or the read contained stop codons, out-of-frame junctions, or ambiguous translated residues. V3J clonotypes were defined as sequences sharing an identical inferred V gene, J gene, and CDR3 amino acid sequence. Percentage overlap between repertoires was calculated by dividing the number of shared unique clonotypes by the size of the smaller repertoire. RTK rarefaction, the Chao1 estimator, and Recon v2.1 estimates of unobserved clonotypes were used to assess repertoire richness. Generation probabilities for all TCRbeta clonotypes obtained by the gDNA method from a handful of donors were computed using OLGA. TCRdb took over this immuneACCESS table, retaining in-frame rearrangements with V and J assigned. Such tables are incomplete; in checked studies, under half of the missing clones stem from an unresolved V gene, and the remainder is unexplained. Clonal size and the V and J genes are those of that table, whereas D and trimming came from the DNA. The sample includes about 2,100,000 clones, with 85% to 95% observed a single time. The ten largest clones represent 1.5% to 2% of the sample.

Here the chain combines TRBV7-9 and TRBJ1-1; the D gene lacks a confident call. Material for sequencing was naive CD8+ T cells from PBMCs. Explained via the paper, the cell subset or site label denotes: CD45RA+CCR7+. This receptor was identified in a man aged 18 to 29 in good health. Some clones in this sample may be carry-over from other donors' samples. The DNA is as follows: TGTGCCAGCAGCTTAGGTTGGGATGAAGCTTTCTTT. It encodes CASSLGWDEAFF.